The 29 T cell receptor beta chains listed next were all sequenced from one sample in a study of T cells in Graves' hyperthyroidism and ophthalmopathy (dated by TCRdb to the late 2010s). Libraries came from multiplex PCR. TCRdb records Illumina HiSeq 2000 as the sequencer. TCR beta CDR3 regions were amplified from RNA transcripts. The first round of RT-PCR for the TCR CDR3 was performed with the HTBI primer set and the Qiagen OneStep RT-PCR kit. Using fastp trimming at Q25 and MiXCR clonotype assembly, TCRdb reanalyzed the public sequencing data and kept in-frame beta chains. Under each unique CDR3 protein, matching rows form one entry showing the most common genes and DNA. The table for this sample lists about 640,000 distinct CDR3 sequences; around 13% of them were counted only once. Jointly, the top ten make up around an eighth of the sample. The sequencing sample was made of blood. These receptors all stem from a woman aged 50 to 60 with Graves' ophthalmopathy.

This clonotype was observed many times. The chain uses TRBV6-1 and TRBJ2-3, with D possibly being TRBD2 (6 bases). CDR1 MNHNS and CDR2 SASEGT come from the germline V gene. Trimming shortened V by 4 bases and J by 6 bases, and 17 bases separated the two germline ends. The CDR3 contains 15 residues. CDR3 sequence: CASSVPQRLGDTQYF. The CDR3 DNA sequence: TGTGCCAGCAGTGTCCCCCAAAGACTAGGGGATACGCAGTATTTT.

This clonotype was detected a few times. This rearrangement joins TRBV6-2 or TRBV6-3 to TRBJ2-1, with a possible D match to TRBD2 (6 bases). CDR3 size: 13 residues. Germline CDR1 reads MNHEY; CDR2 reads SVGEGT. Trimming took 5 bases from V and 10 from J, leaving 15 bases between them. CDR3 nucleotides: TGTGCCAGCAGTCAAATTTTAGCGGCCGAGCAGTTCTTC. Residues: CASSQILAAEQFF.

On this clonotype: This could be a read error, since a much larger clone is one nucleotide away. This chain links TRBV7-9 with TRBJ2-3; the match to TRBD2 covers 11 bases. The CDR3 is made up of 16 amino acids. CDR1 SEHNR and CDR2 FQNEAQ come from the germline V gene (reference sequence). The DNA of the CDR3 is TGTGCCAGCGGCTTAGCGAAACTAGCGGGAGTTATTACGCAGTATTTT. This translates into CASGLAKLAGVITQYF.

A few counts support this clonotype. The chain employs TRBV20-1 and TRBJ1-1; D may be TRBD1 (6 bases). The CDR3 consists of 14 residues. CDR1 is DFQATT and CDR2 is SNEGSKA in the germline V gene (reference sequence). V lost 0 bases, J lost 4 bases, and 12 bases lay in between. The CDR3 bases are TGCAGTGCTAGAGATCAGGGGATTAGCACTGAAGCTTTCTTT. It is translated as CSARDQGISTEAFF.

This clonotype was seen more than once but under ten times. The chain has TRBV5-1 and TRBJ2-7; 7 nucleotides agree with TRBD1. V shed 7 bases and J 1 base; nucleotides not matched to a gene: 8. Germline V gene data show CDR1 as SGHRS and CDR2 as YFSETQ. This CDR3 spans 14 amino acids. Here the CDR3 reads CASRPGQISYEQYF. The CDR3, as DNA: TGCGCCAGCCGACCGGGACAGATATCCTACGAGCAGTACTTC.

This clonotype was found many times. This chain uses TRBV7-8 with TRBJ2-3; TRBD2 aligns across 14 bases. The V and J ends lost 4 bases and 4 bases, in that order; junction bases with no gene match: 7. The V gene's germline CDR1 is SGHVS and CDR2 FQNEAQ. CDR3 length: 17 amino acids. The CDR3, as DNA: TGTGCCAGCAGCTGGGGACTAGCGGGAGTTTCGGCAGATACGCAGTATTTT. It specifies CASSWGLAGVSADTQYF.

The table lists this clonotype with a few counts. The genes are TRBV4-1 and TRBJ2-7; D is undetermined. The CDR3 covers 15 residues. Germline lookup yields CDR1 MGHRA and CDR2 YSYEKL. Between the trimmed V and J ends, which lost 0 bases and 3 bases, there was a span of 12 bases. CDR3 sequence reads: CASSQEAIPRYEQYF. The CDR3 nucleotides read TGCGCCAGCAGCCAAGAGGCGATTCCGCGCTACGAGCAGTACTTC.

This clonotype was detected once. The chain uses TRBV12-5 and TRBJ1-2; a possible D gene is TRBD1 (6 bases). V lost 2 bases to trimming and J lost 3 bases, with 10 bases between them. The CDR3 is 14 residues long. CDR1 and CDR2 from the germline V gene are LGHNT and FRNRAP. This CDR3 reads CASGLSRTDYGYTF. In DNA form, the CDR3 reads TGTGCTAGTGGTTTGTCCCGGACAGACTATGGCTACACCTTC.

This clonotype was detected many times. The chain is built from TRBV3-1 and TRBJ2-2; 9 bases map to TRBD1. The junction had 4 bases not matched to a gene; V was cut back by 2 bases and J by 3 bases. From germline, CDR1 is LGHDT and CDR2 YNNKEL (reference sequence). This CDR3 contains 16 residues. This chain's CDR3 is CASSQRTGADTGELFF. The CDR3 nucleotides are TGTGCCAGCAGCCAAAGGACAGGGGCGGACACCGGGGAGCTGTTTTTT.

This clonotype was seen repeatedly, ten times or more. The chain recombines TRBV6-1 with TRBJ1-1; D is possibly TRBD1 (5 bases). V gave up 7 bases and J gave up 1 base, with 16 bases separating them. CDR1 is MNHNS and CDR2 is SASEGT in the germline V gene. This CDR3 contains 15 residues. The CDR3 loop reads CASTRVEKPNTEAFF. The DNA of the CDR3 is TGTGCCAGCACCAGGGTCGAAAAGCCGAACACTGAAGCTTTCTTT.

This sequence joins TRBV19 and TRBJ1-2, with 7 bases lining up with TRBD1. Germline V CDR1 and CDR2: LNHDA, SQIVND (reference sequence). Unmatched junction bases numbered 8, after V lost 5 bases and J lost 2 bases. This CDR3 has 15 residues. In DNA, the CDR3 is TGTGCCAGTAGTCCAAGGACAGGCCCGAACTATGGCTACACCTTC. Residues: CASSPRTGPNYGYTF.

This clonotype was detected ten times or more. The V call is TRBV6-1, the J call TRBJ1-2, with D tentatively TRBD1 (5 bases). V was clipped by 6 bases and J by 2 bases, with 13 bases between them. The CDR3 has 14 residues. Germline CDR1 is MNHNS and CDR2 is SASEGT. CDR3 in DNA: TGTGCCAGCAGAATGCCGGGACTGAACTATGGCTACACCTTC. Translation gives CASRMPGLNYGYTF.

This clonotype was detected ten times or more. The chain combines TRBV5-5 with TRBJ1-4, with D possibly being TRBD1 (6 bases). The V and J ends lost 6 bases and 5 bases respectively, with 14 bases between them. Germline CDR1 and CDR2: SGHKS and YYEKEE (reference sequence). This CDR3 region has 14 residues. The CDR3 bases are TGTGCCAGCACCAAAGGACAGACGAATGAAAAACTGTTTTTT. This sequence encodes CASTKGQTNEKLFF.

In this sample, this clonotype turned up many times. Here the CDR3 DNA reads TGTGCCAGCAGGGGACGTAATTCACCCCTCCACTTT. It specifies CASRGRNSPLHF. The chain uses TRBV6-1 and TRBJ1-6; D may be TRBD1 (5 bases). The CDR3 contains 12 residues. From germline, CDR1 is MNHNS and CDR2 SASEGT. V was cut by 6 bases and J by 6 bases, with 6 bases left in between.

This clonotype was observed many times. The chain joins TRBV7-2 to TRBJ1-2; D unresolved. V lost 1 base, J lost 7 bases, and 13 bases lay in between. Germline CDR1 reads SGHTA; CDR2 reads FQGNSA. The CDR3 runs to 14 residues. CDR3 amino acids: CASSLGQSPFGYTF. In DNA, the CDR3 is TGTGCCAGCAGCTTAGGACAAAGCCCCTTTGGCTACACCTTC.

The chain carries TRBV2 and TRBJ1-2; D call uncertain. The germline V and J ends were trimmed by 1 base and 2 bases, with 8 bases remaining between them. The germline gives CDR1 SNHLY, CDR2 FYNNEI. The CDR3 totals 14 residues. In DNA form, the CDR3 reads TGTGCCAGCAGTGAAGAGGCTTGGAACTATGGCTACACCTTC. As protein: CASSEEAWNYGYTF.

This clonotype appeared many times. The genes are TRBV9 and TRBJ2-7; D call uncertain. Trimming took 4 bases from V and 0 from J, leaving 14 bases between them. This CDR3 contains 15 residues. Germline CDR1 reads SGDLS; CDR2 reads YYNGEE. The CDR3 sequence is CASSLGSSSSYEQYF. The CDR3 DNA is TGTGCCAGCAGCCTCGGGTCCTCGAGCTCCTACGAGCAGTACTTC.

This clonotype showed up many times. V is TRBV30 and J is TRBJ2-1; the match to TRBD2 covers 9 bases. Germline V gene sequence: CDR1 GTSNPN, CDR2 SVGIG (reference sequence). Trimming at V came to 4 bases and at J to 10 bases, leaving 14 bases not matched to a gene. The CDR3 is 15 residues long. Here the CDR3 DNA reads TGTGCCTGGACCCCCTTAGCGGGAGACCCCTTCGAGCAGTTCTTC. Translating gives CAWTPLAGDPFEQFF.

This clonotype was seen repeatedly, ten times or more. This rearrangement joins TRBV11-2 to TRBJ2-5; 7 bases agree with TRBD1. V lost 2 bases, J lost 0 bases, and 3 bases stayed unmatched. CDR1 and CDR2 from the germline V gene are SGHAT and FQNNGV. CDR3 length: 15 amino acids. In DNA form, the CDR3 reads TGTGCCAGCAGCTTAAGACAGGGCCACCAAGAGACCCAGTACTTC. Translation: CASSLRQGHQETQYF.

This clonotype was picked up many times. The chain carries TRBV27 and TRBJ2-7; TRBD2 agrees at 8 bases. Per the germline V gene, CDR1 is MNHEY and CDR2 is SMNVEV (reference sequence). Trimming cost V 5 bases and J 4 bases; bases outside gene matches: 13. The CDR3 totals 16 residues. CDR3 sequence: CASSPLSGIKPYEQYF. The DNA of the CDR3 is TGTGCCAGCAGTCCCCTTAGCGGGATTAAGCCTTACGAGCAGTACTTC.

This chain connects TRBV19 to TRBJ2-1; 8 positions agree with TRBD2. This CDR3 is 13 amino acids long. Per the germline V gene, CDR1 is LNHDA and CDR2 is SQIVND (reference sequence). V trimming: 5 bases; J trimming: 8 bases; junction bases outside the gene matches: 5. CDR3 protein: CASSEQREYEQFF. The CDR3 DNA is TGTGCCAGTAGTGAACAGCGGGAGTATGAGCAGTTCTTC.

At least ten counts were recorded for this clonotype. This chain connects TRBV28 to TRBJ2-7; D remains unclear. The CDR3 consists of 12 residues. From germline, CDR1 is MDHEN and CDR2 SYDVKM. V lost 2 bases, J lost 5 bases, and 7 bases lay in between. CDR3 DNA sequence: TGTGCCAGCAGTTTAACCCCCCACGAGCAGTACTTC. It yields the protein CASSLTPHEQYF.

This clonotype was observed a few times. The rearrangement links TRBV19 to TRBJ2-1; D remains ambiguous. V was trimmed by 2 bases and J by 12 bases, leaving 20 bases between them. From germline, CDR1 is LNHDA and CDR2 SQIVND (reference sequence). The CDR3 sequence is 15 residues long. The CDR3 DNA reads TGTGCCAGTAGTATATCTTCCAACCCCCATACGACGCAGTTCTTC. Its protein is CASSISSNPHTTQFF.

The table lists this clonotype with many counts. This rearrangement joins TRBV28 to TRBJ1-2; 7 bases line up with TRBD1. Germline CDR1 and CDR2: MDHEN and SYDVKM. This CDR3 region has 13 residues. V trimming: 6 bases; J trimming: 5 bases; junction bases outside the gene matches: 6. The CDR3 loop reads CASRPTGKYGYTF. The CDR3 DNA sequence: TGTGCCAGCAGACCGACAGGGAAGTATGGCTACACCTTC.

The sample holds many counts of this clonotype. The gene calls are TRBV20-1 and TRBJ1-1; D is ambiguous. Trimming cost V 1 base and J 0 bases, with 6 bases left between them. The germline CDR1 and CDR2 sequences are DFQATT and SNEGSKA (reference sequence). The CDR3 is made up of 13 amino acids. CDR3 loop: CSARVQLNTEAFF. The DNA of the CDR3 is TGCAGTGCTAGAGTACAGTTGAACACTGAAGCTTTCTTT.

The sample holds a few counts of this clonotype. The chain links TRBV10-3 to TRBJ2-7; no clear D gene. Per the germline V gene, CDR1 is ENHRY and CDR2 is SYGVKD. The ends were cut back, 2 bases at V and 5 bases at J, with 10 bases in the middle. The CDR3 is 13 amino acids. The CDR3 nucleotides read TGTGCCATCAGTGAGGTAGATGGGGACGAGCAGTACTTC. It yields the protein CAISEVDGDEQYF.

This clonotype showed up many times. The rearrangement links TRBV7-2 to TRBJ2-5; D could derive from TRBD1 or TRBD2 (5 bases each). CDR1 and CDR2 (germline): SGHTA, FQGNSA. The CDR3 totals 14 residues. V lost 5 bases to trimming and J lost 5 bases, with 15 bases between them. The CDR3 here is CASSAPRGRETQYF. CDR3 nucleotide sequence: TGTGCCAGCAGCGCCCCGAGGGGTCGCGAGACCCAGTACTTC.

This chain joins TRBV9 and TRBJ2-1, with D possibly being TRBD2 (5 bases). CDR3 length: 15 residues. Between the trimmed V and J ends, which lost 0 bases and 4 bases, there was a span of 11 bases. CDR1 SGDLS and CDR2 YYNGEE come from the germline V gene. CDR3 sequence: CASSVEEGPYNEQFF. CDR3 in DNA: TGTGCCAGCAGCGTAGAAGAGGGCCCTTACAATGAGCAGTTCTTC.

Many counts were recorded for this clonotype. The gene calls are TRBV7-2 and TRBJ2-7; no reliable D call. Germline lookup yields CDR1 SGHTA and CDR2 FQGNSA. CDR3 size: 15 residues. V was pared by 3 bases and J by 2 bases, with 14 bases between. The CDR3 reads CASSFYMTSTYEQYF. The CDR3 nucleotides are TGTGCCAGCAGCTTCTACATGACAAGTACCTACGAGCAGTACTTC.